These T cell receptor beta chains were read from a single sample in a study of shared clonotypes between healthy human individuals. Measured with immunoSEQ multiplex PCR; TCRdb has only the in-frame clones, and not every one. The table lists approximately 2,200,000 clones, 90% to 95% of them singletons. Sequences were obtained from naive CD8+ T cells from PBMCs. The receptors here all came from a man younger than 30 in good health. Some clones in this sample may be carry-over from other donors' samples. The conserved cysteine and the conserved F or W are not part of the CDR3 here. Size tells how often a clone was seen (once, few, many) or the class of an expanded clone, and some rows leave it out.

j_call clone_size v_call cdr3_aa
TRBJ2-5 - TRBV7-3 ASSLEGGTQY
TRBJ2-7 - TRBV7-2 ASSPWPGWYEQY
TRBJ2-1 - TRBV28 ASSFAYTPKEQF
TRBJ2-1 once TRBV27 ASSSRQPLYNEQF
TRBJ1-2 - TRBV27 ASSASTGPGGYT
TRBJ2-7 - TRBV11-2 ASSHHPGQGYEQY
TRBJ2-5 - TRBV5-6 ASSSGLAGRNVGETQY
TRBJ1-1 - TRBV5-6 ASSWGQGPYMNTEAF
TRBJ2-1 - TRBV5-1 ASSLEVYNEQF
TRBJ2-7 once TRBV9 ASSVEGGPGEQY
TRBJ2-5 - TRBV28 ASSFSQAETQY
TRBJ2-7 - TRBV6-1 ASSEATGYYEQY
TRBJ1-5 - TRBV4-3 ASSQDSGVTQPQH
TRBJ1-2 - TRBV28 ASSFVAIGVPDYGYT
TRBJ2-7 - TRBV4-3 ASSQSTSYEQY
TRBJ2-1 - TRBV4-2 ASSHDGTSGYNEQF
TRBJ2-1 - TRBV13 ASSSEPLSGFNEQF
TRBJ2-7 - TRBV7-9 ASSLSYEQY
TRBJ1-2 - TRBV9 ASSENEQGASGYT
TRBJ1-2 - TRBV29-1 SVGQDGGYT
TRBJ2-5 - TRBV7-9 ASSLVGGAGQY
TRBJ1-2 - TRBV6-1 ASSDANLQGTPGVNYGYT
TRBJ2-7 - TRBV6-1 ASSEGGPRYEQY
TRBJ2-3 - TRBV9 ASSVGRGGISTDTQY
TRBJ1-5 - TRBV5-5 ASSFGPKGQPQH
TRBJ2-7 - TRBV27 ASRSVVGEQY
TRBJ2-7 - TRBV18 ASSEFQPRTVKSYEQY
TRBJ1-1 once TRBV6-5 ASSYSGAATEAF
TRBJ2-1 - TRBV13 ASSLVGRASGLTYNEQF
TRBJ1-1 few TRBV27 ASSLSQGAVTEAF
TRBJ2-2 - TRBV28 ASSLIGGPTGELF
TRBJ1-1 - TRBV6-6 ASSPSGTVTEAF
TRBJ1-1 - TRBV5-1 ASSRQDMNTEAF
TRBJ2-7 - TRBV28 ASSPGTGGFEQY
TRBJ1-3 - TRBV19 ASSDPGARPQRSGNTIY